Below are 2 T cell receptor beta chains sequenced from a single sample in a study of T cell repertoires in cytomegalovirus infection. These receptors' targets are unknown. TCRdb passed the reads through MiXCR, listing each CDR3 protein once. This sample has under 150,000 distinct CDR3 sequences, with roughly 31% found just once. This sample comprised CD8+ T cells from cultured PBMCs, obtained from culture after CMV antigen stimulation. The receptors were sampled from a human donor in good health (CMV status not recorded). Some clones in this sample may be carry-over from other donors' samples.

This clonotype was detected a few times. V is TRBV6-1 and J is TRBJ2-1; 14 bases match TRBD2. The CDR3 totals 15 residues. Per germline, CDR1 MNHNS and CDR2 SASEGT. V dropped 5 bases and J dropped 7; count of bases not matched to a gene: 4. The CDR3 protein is CASSYWTSGGNEQFF. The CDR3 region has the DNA TGTGCCAGCAGTTATTGGACTAGCGGGGGGAATGAGCAGTTCTTC.

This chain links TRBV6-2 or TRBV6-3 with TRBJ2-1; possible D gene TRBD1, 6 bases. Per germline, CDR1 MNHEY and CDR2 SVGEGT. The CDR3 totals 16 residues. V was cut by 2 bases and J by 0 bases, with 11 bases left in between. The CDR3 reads CASSYTGISSYNEQFF. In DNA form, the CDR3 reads TGTGCCAGCAGTTACACAGGGATTAGCTCCTACAATGAGCAGTTCTTC.